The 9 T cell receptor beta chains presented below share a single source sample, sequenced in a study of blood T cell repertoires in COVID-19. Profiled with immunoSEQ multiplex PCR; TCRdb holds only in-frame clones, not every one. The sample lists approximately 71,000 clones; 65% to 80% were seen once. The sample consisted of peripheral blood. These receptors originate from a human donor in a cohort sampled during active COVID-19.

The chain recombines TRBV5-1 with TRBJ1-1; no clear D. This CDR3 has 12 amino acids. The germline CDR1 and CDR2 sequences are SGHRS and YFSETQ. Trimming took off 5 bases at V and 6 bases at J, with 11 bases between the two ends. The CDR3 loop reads CASRLDTSEAFF. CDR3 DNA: TGCGCCAGCAGACTAGACACCTCTGAAGCTTTCTTT.

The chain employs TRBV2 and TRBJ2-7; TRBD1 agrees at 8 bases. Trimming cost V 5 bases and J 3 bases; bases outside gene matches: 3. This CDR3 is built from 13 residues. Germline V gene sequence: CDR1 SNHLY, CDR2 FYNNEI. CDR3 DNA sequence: TGTGCCAGCAGTCGGGACAGGAACTACGAGCAGTACTTC. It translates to CASSRDRNYEQYF.

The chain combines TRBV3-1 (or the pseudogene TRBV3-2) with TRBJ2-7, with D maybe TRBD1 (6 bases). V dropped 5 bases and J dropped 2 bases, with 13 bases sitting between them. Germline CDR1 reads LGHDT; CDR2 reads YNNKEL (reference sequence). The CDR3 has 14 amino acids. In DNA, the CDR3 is TGTGCCAGCAGCGTCCCGGGACAAGCCTACGAGCAGTACTTC. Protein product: CASSVPGQAYEQYF.

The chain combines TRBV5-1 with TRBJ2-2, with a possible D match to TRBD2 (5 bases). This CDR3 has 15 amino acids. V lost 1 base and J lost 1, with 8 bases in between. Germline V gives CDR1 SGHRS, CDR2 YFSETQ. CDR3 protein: CASSLTGVNTGELFF. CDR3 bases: TGCGCCAGCAGCTTGACCGGGGTGAACACCGGGGAGCTGTTTTTT.

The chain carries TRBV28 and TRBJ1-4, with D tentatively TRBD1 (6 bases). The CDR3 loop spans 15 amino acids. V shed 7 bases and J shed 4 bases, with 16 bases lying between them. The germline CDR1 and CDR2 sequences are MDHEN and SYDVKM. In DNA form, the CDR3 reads TGTGCCAGCAAAATACAGGGAGCCTATAATGAAAAACTGTTTTTT. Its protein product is CASKIQGAYNEKLFF.

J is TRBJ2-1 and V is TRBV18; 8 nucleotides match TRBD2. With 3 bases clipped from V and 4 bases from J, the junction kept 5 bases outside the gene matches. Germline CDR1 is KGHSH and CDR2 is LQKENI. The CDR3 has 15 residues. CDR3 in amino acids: CASSPRIAGYNEQFF. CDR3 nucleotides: TGTGCCAGCTCACCCCGAATAGCGGGGTACAATGAGCAGTTCTTC. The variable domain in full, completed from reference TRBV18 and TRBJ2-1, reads NAGVMQNPRHLVRRRGQEARLRCSPMKGHSHVYWYRQLPEEGLKFMVYLQKENIIDESGMPKERFSAEFPKEGPSILRIQQVVRGDSAAYFCASSPRIAGYNEQFFGPGTRLTVL.

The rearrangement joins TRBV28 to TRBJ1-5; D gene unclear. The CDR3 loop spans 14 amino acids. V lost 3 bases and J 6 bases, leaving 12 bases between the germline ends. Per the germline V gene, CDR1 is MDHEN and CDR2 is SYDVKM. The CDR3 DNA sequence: TGTGCCAGCAGTTTTGCGGGGATGGGTCAGCCCCAGCATTTT. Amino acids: CASSFAGMGQPQHF.

Here the CDR3 DNA reads TGTGCCAGCAGCTCCGGACTAGCGGCCGACAATGAGCAGTTCTTC. Translated, it gives CASSSGLAADNEQFF. The chain combines TRBV13 with TRBJ2-1, with TRBD2 matching over 10 bases. J lost 5 bases, V lost 4 bases, and 5 bases had no gene match. There are 15 residues in the CDR3. The germline V gene has CDR1 PRHDT and CDR2 FYEKMQ (reference sequence).

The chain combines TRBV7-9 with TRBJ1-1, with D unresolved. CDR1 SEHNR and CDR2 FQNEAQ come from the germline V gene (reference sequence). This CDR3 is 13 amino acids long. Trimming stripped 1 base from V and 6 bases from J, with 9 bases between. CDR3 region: CASSLGGRPEAFF. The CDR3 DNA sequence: TGTGCCAGCAGCTTAGGCGGGCGCCCTGAAGCTTTCTTT.